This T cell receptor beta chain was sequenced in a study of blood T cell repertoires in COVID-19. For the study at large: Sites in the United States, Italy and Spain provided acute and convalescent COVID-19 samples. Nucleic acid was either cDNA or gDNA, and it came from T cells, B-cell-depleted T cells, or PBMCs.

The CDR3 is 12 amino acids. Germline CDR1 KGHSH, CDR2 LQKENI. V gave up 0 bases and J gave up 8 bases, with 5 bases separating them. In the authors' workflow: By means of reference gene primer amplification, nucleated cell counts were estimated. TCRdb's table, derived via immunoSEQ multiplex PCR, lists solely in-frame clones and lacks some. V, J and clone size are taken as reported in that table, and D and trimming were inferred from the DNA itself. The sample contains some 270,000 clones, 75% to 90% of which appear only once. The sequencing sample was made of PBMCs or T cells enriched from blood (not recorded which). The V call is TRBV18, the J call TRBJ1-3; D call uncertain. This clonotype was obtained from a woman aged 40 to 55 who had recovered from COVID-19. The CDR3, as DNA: TGTGCCAGCTCACCACCTCTCTACACCATATATTTT. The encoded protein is CASSPPLYTIYF.